The 18 T cell receptor beta chains listed next were all sequenced from one sample in a study of blood T cell repertoires in COVID-19. Using immunoSEQ multiplex PCR, the repertoire was profiled, and TCRdb retains in-frame clones only, with some absent. The table has fewer than 110,000 clones, over 80% seen once. Sequencing was carried out using peripheral blood. The receptors were sampled from a man aged 50 or older with active COVID-19.

This clone was counted once. The chain uses TRBV28 and TRBJ1-4, with D maybe TRBD1 (6 bases). The germline gives CDR1 MDHEN, CDR2 SYDVKM. The CDR3 spans 13 residues. Trimming removed 7 bases at V and 4 bases at J, with 10 bases between. The CDR3 loop reads CASTRGGNEKLFF. Here the CDR3 DNA reads TGTGCCAGCACTAGGGGGGGTAATGAAAAACTGTTTTTT.

The rearrangement links TRBV6-5 to TRBJ2-2; D uncertain. Germline CDR1 is MNHEY and CDR2 is SVGAGI. The CDR3 extends over 14 amino acids. The CDR3 reads CATSLEANTGELFF. In DNA form, the CDR3 reads TGTGCTACGTCGCTCGAGGCGAACACCGGGGAGCTGTTTTTT.

The chain employs TRBV6-1 and TRBJ2-1; D remains unclear. CDR3 size: 15 residues. The V and J ends lost 3 bases and 0 bases respectively, with 9 bases between them. Germline loops: CDR1 MNHNS, CDR2 SASEGT. The CDR3 sequence: CASSDGVSSYNEQFF. The CDR3 DNA reads as TGTGCCAGCAGTGACGGTGTTAGCTCCTACAATGAGCAGTTCTTC.

The chain employs TRBV6-5 and TRBJ2-1, with TRBD2 matching over 9 bases. The V and J ends lost 5 bases and 14 bases, in that order; junction bases with no gene match: 16. Germline CDR1 and CDR2: MNHEY and SVGAGI. CDR3 length: 15 amino acids. The CDR3 coding sequence is TGTGCCAGCAGTATTAGCGGGAGAGAATCAACGTGGGAGTTCTTC. Translated, it gives CASSISGRESTWEFF.

The chain carries TRBV6-6 and TRBJ1-3; 11 bases agree with TRBD1. CDR1 and CDR2 from the germline V gene are MNHNY and SVGAGI (reference sequence). The CDR3 has 19 amino acids. The trim removed 5 bases at V and 0 bases at J, leaving 12 bases unmatched. CDR3: CASSLHPSGTGGSGNTIYF. CDR3 coding DNA: TGTGCCAGCAGTCTACATCCGTCCGGGACAGGGGGCTCTGGAAACACCATATATTTT.

The V call is TRBV5-1, the J call TRBJ2-7; a weak D match, TRBD1 (6 bases). V was shortened by 2 bases and J by 0 bases, with 12 bases between the two germline ends. The CDR3 contains 15 residues. The V gene's germline CDR1 is SGHRS and CDR2 YFSETQ. CDR3: CASSLPGQSSYEQYF. DNA for the CDR3: TGCGCCAGCAGCTTACCCGGACAGAGCTCCTACGAGCAGTACTTC. Full variable domain (remainder filled in from reference TRBV5-1 and TRBJ2-7): KAGVTQTPRYLIKTRGQQVTLSCSPISGHRSVSWYQQTPGQGLQFLFEYFSETQRNKGNFPGRFSGRQFSNSRSEMNVSTLELGDSALYLCASSLPGQSSYEQYFGPGTRLTVT.

The DNA for the CDR3 is TGTGCCAGCAGCTTACTGACTAGGCAAGAGCAGTTCTTC. Amino acids: CASSLLTRQEQFF. V gene TRBV7-9 combines with J gene TRBJ2-1; D possibly corresponds to TRBD2 (6 bases). CDR3 length: 13 amino acids. The V end was cut by 2 bases, the J end by 10 bases, with 12 bases between. CDR1 is SEHNR, CDR2 FQNEAQ, per germline (reference sequence).

J is TRBJ2-3 and V is TRBV9; 10 bases are shared with TRBD1. The CDR3 spans 15 residues. Germline V lookup: CDR1 SGDLS, CDR2 YYNGEE. V lost 3 bases, J lost 6 bases, and 7 bases stayed unmatched. For the CDR3, the DNA is TGTGCCAGCAGCGCACCGGGACAGGGGAGCGATACGCAGTATTTT. This translates into CASSAPGQGSDTQYF. The whole variable domain, remainder taken from reference TRBV9 and TRBJ2-3, is DSGVTQTPKHLITATGQRVTLRCSPRSGDLSVYWYQQSLDQGLQFLIQYYNGEERAKGNILERFSAQQFPDLHSELNLSSLELGDSALYFCASSAPGQGSDTQYFGPGTRLTVL.

The chain couples TRBV19 to TRBJ1-2; D gene unclear. This CDR3 comprises 14 residues. Trimming cost V 3 bases and J 4 bases, with 12 bases left between them. Per germline, CDR1 LNHDA and CDR2 SQIVND (reference sequence). In DNA, the CDR3 is TGTGCCAGTAGTATCCAAAAACAGCTCTATGGCTACACCTTC. It is translated as CASSIQKQLYGYTF.

The chain is built from TRBV6-1 and TRBJ1-3; D is unclear. CDR3 length: 16 amino acids. Germline V gene lookup returns CDR1 MNHNS and CDR2 SASEGT. V was clipped by 1 base and J by 3 bases, with 13 bases between them. The CDR3 protein is CASSEDRRIGGNTIYF. In DNA, the CDR3 is TGTGCCAGCAGTGAAGACCGCAGGATAGGTGGAAACACCATATATTTT.

For the CDR3, the DNA is TGTGCCAGCAGCTTGGGACTAGCTGGGAATGAGCAGTTCTTC. Encoded protein: CASSLGLAGNEQFF. The chain is built from TRBV9 and TRBJ2-1; 9 positions match TRBD2. The CDR3 consists of 14 residues. CDR1 is SGDLS, CDR2 YYNGEE, per germline. Germline trimming cut 4 bases from V and 7 bases from J; bases unmatched to any gene: 6.

The CDR3 nucleotides are TGTGCCAGCAGCTTAGTAGCGGGAGGCGAGCAGTACTTC. Protein: CASSLVAGGEQYF. The chain uses TRBV13 and TRBJ2-7; 10 nucleotides line up with TRBD2. V lost 1 base to trimming and J lost 6 bases; unmatched junction nucleotides: 0. CDR3 length equals 13 residues. In germline, CDR1 is PRHDT, CDR2 FYEKMQ (reference sequence).

The gene calls are TRBV3-1 (or the pseudogene TRBV3-2) and TRBJ2-2; D unclear. CDR1 LGHDT and CDR2 YNNKEL come from the germline V gene (reference sequence). Trimming removed 4 bases at V and 3 bases at J, with 3 bases between. This CDR3 has 12 amino acids. CDR3 protein: CASSPDTGELFF. In nucleotides, the CDR3 is TGTGCCAGCAGCCCCGACACCGGGGAGCTGTTTTTT.

The rearrangement joins TRBV5-5 to TRBJ2-1; maybe TRBD1 (6 bases). CDR1 is SGHKS and CDR2 is YYEKEE in the germline V gene (reference sequence). V was trimmed by 7 bases and J by 2 bases, leaving 22 bases between them. CDR3 length: 17 amino acids. The CDR3 protein is CASLRAGASAPYNEQFF. CDR3 DNA sequence: TGTGCCAGCCTTCGGGCAGGGGCTTCAGCTCCCTACAATGAGCAGTTCTTC.

The chain has TRBV11-3 and TRBJ2-3, with D possibly being TRBD2 (6 bases). Germline V CDR1 and CDR2: SGHNT, YENEEA. Trimming pared 4 bases from V and 4 bases from J, leaving 15 bases between. The CDR3 is 15 amino acids. The CDR3 nucleotides read TGTGCCAGCAGCTCAGGAGGGAGTCCGGCAGATACGCAGTATTTT. Its protein product is CASSSGGSPADTQYF.

The J gene is TRBJ2-4, the V gene TRBV28; tentatively, D is TRBD1 (7 bases). Per germline, CDR1 MDHEN and CDR2 SYDVKM. This CDR3 has 16 amino acids. V lost 6 bases and J lost 9, with 24 bases in between. The CDR3 loop reads CASSRGQMSKGGIQYF. DNA for the CDR3: TGTGCCAGCAGCCGGGGACAGATGTCCAAGGGAGGCATTCAGTACTTC.

The chain is built from TRBV6-5 and TRBJ1-5, with 9 bases lining up with TRBD1. CDR1 is MNHEY and CDR2 is SVGAGI in the germline V gene. The length of the CDR3 is 16 residues. J gave up 3 bases and V 4 bases, and 7 bases lay outside the gene matches. The CDR3, as DNA: TGTGCCAGCAGTTCCACGGACAGGGGAAACAATCAGCCCCAGCATTTT. Translated: CASSSTDRGNNQPQHF.

This chain connects TRBV7-9 to TRBJ1-2; D gene ambiguous. This CDR3 spans 14 amino acids. Trimming stripped 1 base from V and 8 bases from J, with 14 bases between. CDR1 SEHNR and CDR2 FQNEAQ come from the germline V gene (reference sequence). CDR3 DNA sequence: TGTGCCAGCAGCTTAGTCCAGGATGGTCGGGGCTACACCTTC. Translated, it gives CASSLVQDGRGYTF.